This TCR beta chain was documented in a study of identical twins. Each CDR3 protein gets one entry after TCRdb re-called the 5' RACE reads with MiXCR. The table records 470,000 or so distinct CDR3 sequences, approximately 25% of them present only once. CDR3 size: 16 residues. V shed 0 bases and J shed 5 bases, with 16 bases lying between them. The V gene's germline CDR1 is MNHEY and CDR2 SMNVEV (reference sequence). Separately, the same data were catalogued under a study of T cells expressing NK-cell markers. This second report adds: Dominant NKG2C+ clonotypes accounted for roughly 1.0-7.5% of CD8+ T cells in about 6 donors.

The sequence derives from a woman aged 18-30 years in good health. This chain connects TRBV27 to TRBJ2-5; D might be TRBD1 (5 bases). Sample: CD4+ T cells sorted from blood. Here the CDR3 DNA reads TGTGCCAGCAGTTTATCGAAGGGGCAGCACCGGGAGACCCAGTACTTC. Encoded protein: CASSLSKGQHRETQYF.